This T cell receptor beta chain is from a study of blood T cell repertoires in COVID-19. At the level of the study: Sites in the United States, Italy and Spain provided acute and convalescent COVID-19 samples.

Germline V gene data show CDR1 as LNHDA and CDR2 as SQIVND (reference sequence). Trimming took off 3 bases at V and 7 bases at J, with 10 bases between the two ends. The CDR3 has 13 residues. Authors' processing steps: Estimation of nucleated cell counts relied on the amplification of reference gene primers. This table comes from immunoSEQ multiplex PCR, and its TCRdb copy is limited to in-frame clones, with some not included. The V and J calls and the clone size are those of that table, but D and trimming were determined from the DNA. This repertoire shows about 190,000 clones, less than 80% found once; its top ten account for about 13%.

The sample taken for sequencing was peripheral blood. This chain uses TRBV19 with TRBJ1-5; D is uncertain. The receptor was isolated from a man in his forties or fifties who had recovered from COVID-19. DNA for the CDR3: TGTGCCAGTAGTATTAATGGGAGGCAGCCCCAGCATTTT. Its translation is CASSINGRQPQHF.